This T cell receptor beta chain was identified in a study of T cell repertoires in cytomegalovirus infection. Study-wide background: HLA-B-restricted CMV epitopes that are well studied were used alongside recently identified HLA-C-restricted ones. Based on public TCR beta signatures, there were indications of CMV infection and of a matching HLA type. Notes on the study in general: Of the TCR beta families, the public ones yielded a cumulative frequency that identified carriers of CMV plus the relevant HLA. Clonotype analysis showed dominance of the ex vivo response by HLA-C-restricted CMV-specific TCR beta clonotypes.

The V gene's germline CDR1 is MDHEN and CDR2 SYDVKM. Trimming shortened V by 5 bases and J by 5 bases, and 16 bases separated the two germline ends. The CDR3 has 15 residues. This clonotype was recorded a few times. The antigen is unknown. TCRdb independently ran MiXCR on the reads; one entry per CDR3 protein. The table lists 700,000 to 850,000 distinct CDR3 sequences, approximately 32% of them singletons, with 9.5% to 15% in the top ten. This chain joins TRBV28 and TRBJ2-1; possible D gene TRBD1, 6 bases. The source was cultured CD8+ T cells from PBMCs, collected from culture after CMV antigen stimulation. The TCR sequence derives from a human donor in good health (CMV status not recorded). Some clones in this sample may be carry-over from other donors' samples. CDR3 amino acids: CASSPDRMRDNEQFF. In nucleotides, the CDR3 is TGTGCCAGCAGTCCCGACAGGATGCGAGACAATGAGCAGTTCTTC.